This TCR beta chain appears in the sequencing data of a study of blood T cell repertoires in COVID-19 (dated by TCRdb to the early 2020s). Regarding the study in general: Collaborator samples came from the United States, Italy and Spain and covered acute and convalescent phases of COVID-19. The prospective study material was composed of cDNA or gDNA derived from T cells, B-cell-depleted T cells, or PBMCs. Subjects who had been exposed to COVID-19, were actively infected with it, or had recovered from it provided the deeply sampled blood TCRbeta repertoires that made up the dataset. The repertoires were released in a freely available public database intended as a resource for research on the immune response to SARS-CoV-2. Samples came from the ongoing ImmuneRACE study (first 160 participants) plus 1,254 subjects from 6 global collaborators. A de-identified subject ID, COVID-19 status, age in years and sex were almost always included in the sample metadata. Where available, HLA class I and class II types were taken from metadata supplied by the sample provider and were not determined by assay-based typing. Beyond this particular receptor, the publication reports: Clinical and demographic metadata were provided uncurated, with the amount varying by source and participant.

Each collaborating institution followed its own protocols to collect whole blood in K2EDTA tubes. For TCRbeta analysis, collaborators shipped samples as frozen whole blood, isolated PBMCs, or DNA extracted from either of those sample types. This clone is a singleton in its sample. Its target antigen remains unknown. Per-nucleotide qualities are absent, and no much larger clonotype sits a single base away. The sample has other DNA sequences that encode this CDR3 too. The junction carries 10 bases between V and J, which are trimmed by 5 bases and 0 bases respectively. CDR1 LNHDA and CDR2 SQIVND were looked up in the germline V gene (reference sequence). From its cysteine to its phenylalanine, the CDR3 spans 14 amino acids. Only CDR3 DNA is held: 42 bases, read in frame from base 1. TCRbeta CDR3 regions were amplified from genomic DNA using the immunoSEQ Assay, a bias-controlled multiplex PCR. The study's own analysis went as follows. Nucleated cell counts per sample were estimated from amplification of reference gene primers within the assay. To quantify the absolute abundance of each unique TCRbeta CDR3 rearrangement, sequence reads were collapsed and filtered. Productive Simpson clonality was computed per sample as the square root of Simpson's diversity index over productive rearrangements. TCRdb stores this immuneACCESS table with in-frame sequences only. Part of the clones is absent; in the studies checked, under half of the shortfall reflects unresolved V genes, and no reason is known for the rest. That table is the source of V, J and clone size, and D and trimming were worked out from the DNA. The sample has over 100,000 clones on record, approximately 89% of them singletons. The ten largest clones add up to around a tenth of the sample.

The clonotype comes from a man in his fifties or sixties with acute or convalescent COVID-19. Sequencing was performed on peripheral blood. The V and J genes are TRBV19 and TRBJ1-2; no D gene can be assigned with confidence. The CDR3 region reads CASSFRTANYGYTF. In nucleotides, the sequence is TGTGCCAGTAGTTTCCGAACAGCTAACTATGGCTACACCTTC.